The 26 T cell receptor beta chains below come from one sample, sequenced in a study of blood T cell repertoires in COVID-19. Repertoires were generated with immunoSEQ multiplex PCR, while TCRdb's copy carries only in-frame clones and drops some. The repertoire holds some 140,000 clones, with almost 85% as singletons. Specimen: PBMCs or T cells enriched from blood (not recorded which). The source of these receptors is a man aged 35 to 55 with acute COVID-19.

This chain joins TRBV7-9 and TRBJ1-2; D possibly corresponds to TRBD1 (6 bases). V was shortened by 5 bases and J by 7 bases, with 20 bases between the two germline ends. Germline V CDR1 and CDR2: SEHNR, FQNEAQ (reference sequence). CDR3 length: 15 amino acids. The DNA of the CDR3 is TGTGCCAGCAGCCGACCCGGCACAGGGAATCCTGGCTACACCTTC. Its protein product is CASSRPGTGNPGYTF.

J is TRBJ1-1 and V is TRBV5-1, with 8 bases identical to TRBD1. Germline CDR1 is SGHRS and CDR2 is YFSETQ. V shed 4 bases, J shed 1 base, and the junction held 6 bases outside the gene matches. The CDR3 spans 15 residues. The CDR3: CASSPVGTGNTEAFF. In DNA, the CDR3 is TGCGCCAGCAGCCCGGTAGGGACAGGGAACACTGAAGCTTTCTTT.

J is TRBJ2-5 and V is TRBV10-1; TRBD2 aligns across 13 bases. Germline loops: CDR1 WNHNN, CDR2 SYGVQD (reference sequence). After removal of 2 bases from V and 2 bases from J, the junction contained 5 bases not matched to a gene. There are 17 residues in the CDR3. The CDR3 region is CASSEGLAGVYQETQYF. The CDR3 DNA is TGCGCCAGCAGTGAGGGACTAGCGGGAGTGTATCAAGAGACCCAGTACTTC.

In this sample, this clone turned up once. The gene calls are TRBV4-3 and TRBJ2-3; a weak D match, TRBD2 (5 bases). Trimming pared 1 base from V and 6 bases from J, leaving 11 bases between. Germline V gene sequence: CDR1 LGHNA, CDR2 YSLEER. There are 14 residues in the CDR3. The CDR3 region is CASSQVTGEDTQYF. For the CDR3, the DNA is TGCGCCAGCAGCCAAGTAACCGGGGAGGATACGCAGTATTTT.

This rearrangement joins TRBV4-1 to TRBJ1-2, with D perhaps TRBD1 (6 bases). Germline V gene sequence: CDR1 MGHRA, CDR2 YSYEKL. The CDR3 has 16 residues. The V gene lost 0 bases and the J gene lost 4 bases, with 15 bases spanning the gap. The CDR3 loop is CASSQEGSARGYGYTF. In nucleotides, the CDR3 is TGCGCCAGCAGCCAAGAGGGTTCGGCCAGGGGCTATGGCTACACCTTC.

V is TRBV4-1 and J is TRBJ1-6, with a weak D call TRBD1 (6 bases). V lost 5 bases and J 8 bases, leaving 19 bases between the germline ends. Germline V gene lookup returns CDR1 MGHRA and CDR2 YSYEKL. This CDR3 contains 16 residues. In DNA, the CDR3 is TGCGCCAGCAGCATGGATAGGGGGGGGGCCCATTCACCCCTCCACTTT. Protein sequence: CASSMDRGGAHSPLHF.

V and J are TRBV10-3 and TRBJ1-2, with 9 bases that match TRBD1. CDR1 and CDR2 (germline): ENHRY, SYGVKD. This CDR3 spans 13 amino acids. Trimming at V came to 10 bases and at J to 2 bases, leaving 5 bases not matched to a gene. In nucleotides, the CDR3 is TGTGCCACGGGACAGGGAGCGAACTATGGCTACACCTTC. Translated: CATGQGANYGYTF.

V and J are TRBV13 and TRBJ2-5; 16 bases fit TRBD2. The germline V gene has CDR1 PRHDT and CDR2 FYEKMQ (reference sequence). The CDR3 extends over 15 amino acids. V lost 5 bases to trimming and J lost 11 bases; unmatched junction nucleotides: 8. The CDR3 protein is CASSEYGTSGGAQYF. The CDR3 bases are TGTGCCAGCAGCGAATACGGGACTAGCGGGGGGGCGCAGTACTTC.

The chain joins TRBV24-1 to TRBJ1-1; no firm D call. The CDR3 sequence is 12 residues long. Germline V gene sequence: CDR1 KGHDR, CDR2 SFDVKD. The ends were cut back, 4 bases at V and 6 bases at J, with 8 bases in the middle. CDR3 sequence (DNA): TGTGCCACCAGTGAGGGCACAGCTGAAGCTTTCTTT. Its protein product is CATSEGTAEAFF.

The V and J genes are TRBV6-2 or TRBV6-3 and TRBJ2-7, with D maybe TRBD1 (6 bases). Germline values: CDR1 MNHEY, CDR2 SVGEGT. CDR3 length: 15 residues. V was shortened by 5 bases and J by 3 bases, with 17 bases between the two germline ends. CDR3 sequence: CASSKPTGLNYEQYF. The CDR3 DNA reads as TGTGCCAGCAGTAAACCCACAGGGCTCAACTACGAGCAGTACTTC.

The chain combines TRBV6-2 or TRBV6-3 with TRBJ1-1, with unresolved D. The CDR3 has 15 residues. The V end was cut by 2 bases, the J end by 1 base, with 11 bases between. From germline, CDR1 is MNHEY and CDR2 SVGEGT. The CDR3 spells CASSYEGPRNTEAFF. The CDR3 coding sequence is TGTGCCAGCAGTTACGAGGGTCCTAGGAACACTGAAGCTTTCTTT.

This clone came up a few times. The chain carries TRBV7-8 and TRBJ1-1; TRBD1 matches 7 bases. The V segment lost 6 bases and the J segment 6 bases; nucleotides outside the gene matches: 16. The CDR3 runs 16 residues. The germline gives CDR1 SGHVS, CDR2 FQNEAQ. In nucleotides, the CDR3 is TGTGCCAGCAGGTCTACCGGGACAGCCATCACCTCTGAAGCTTTCTTT. Its translation: CASRSTGTAITSEAFF.

V and J are TRBV19 and TRBJ1-1; unclear D gene. Trimming removed 11 bases from V and 5 bases from J, with 18 bases in between. CDR1 is LNHDA, CDR2 SQIVND, per germline (reference sequence). CDR3 length equals 13 residues. CDR3 sequence (DNA): TGTGCCTCAATGGTGGCCCCGGGTACTGAAGCTTTCTTT. This encodes CASMVAPGTEAFF.

This clone was seen once. V is TRBV18 and J is TRBJ2-5; D gene uncertain. Trimming stripped 3 bases from V and 4 bases from J, with 6 bases between. This CDR3 region has 12 residues. From germline, CDR1 is KGHSH and CDR2 LQKENI. As DNA, the CDR3 is TGTGCCAGCTCACCCAGTGGAGAGACCCAGTACTTC. Amino acid sequence: CASSPSGETQYF. Complete variable domain (other parts from reference TRBV18 and TRBJ2-5): NAGVMQNPRHLVRRRGQEARLRCSPMKGHSHVYWYRQLPEEGLKFMVYLQKENIIDESGMPKERFSAEFPKEGPSILRIQQVVRGDSAAYFCASSPSGETQYFGPGTRLLVL.

This chain uses TRBV2 with TRBJ1-1; TRBD1 might be the D (5 bases). Germline loops: CDR1 SNHLY, CDR2 FYNNEI. The ends were cut back, 1 base at V and 0 bases at J, with 15 bases in the middle. There are 17 residues in the CDR3. The CDR3 reads CASSEEGQGRLNTEAFF. CDR3 bases: TGTGCCAGCAGTGAAGAGGGGCAGGGCAGGTTGAACACTGAAGCTTTCTTT.

J is TRBJ1-2 and V is TRBV28, with a weak D call TRBD1 (6 bases). The CDR3 has 17 residues. Germline CDR1 and CDR2: MDHEN and SYDVKM. The V end was cut by 5 bases, the J end by 0 bases, with 19 bases between. As DNA, the CDR3 is TGTGCCAGCAGTGGGGGGGGCTGGGACAACGCTAACTATGGCTACACCTTC. Its translation: CASSGGGWDNANYGYTF.

The chain uses TRBV27 and TRBJ2-3; 12 bases match TRBD2. The CDR3 length is 15 residues. Germline CDR1 MNHEY, CDR2 SMNVEV (reference sequence). The trim removed 7 bases at V and 2 bases at J, leaving 4 bases unmatched. CDR3 nucleotide sequence: TGTGCCAGCACCCGACTAGCGGGAGACACAGATACGCAGTATTTT. Translated: CASTRLAGDTDTQYF.

The rearrangement joins TRBV6-5 to TRBJ1-6; TRBD1 matches 7 bases. CDR1 is MNHEY and CDR2 is SVGAGI in the germline V gene. The CDR3 has 14 amino acids. The junction had 8 bases not matched to a gene; V was cut back by 5 bases and J by 10 bases. The CDR3 coding sequence is TGTGCCAGCAGTCCTGACAGGGTACGCTCACCCCTCCACTTT. Translated, it gives CASSPDRVRSPLHF.

J is TRBJ1-6 and V is TRBV5-4; D possibly corresponds to TRBD1 (5 bases). The CDR3 length is 16 residues. CDR1 SGHNT and CDR2 YYREEE come from the germline V gene (reference sequence). V lost 4 bases and J 0 bases, leaving 11 bases between the germline ends. The CDR3 DNA follows: TGTGCCAGCAGCACGGACAAAGACTCCTATAATTCACCCCTCCACTTT. It codes for CASSTDKDSYNSPLHF.

V and J are TRBV24-1 and TRBJ2-2; tentative D call: TRBD1 (6 bases). CDR1 and CDR2 from the germline V gene are KGHDR and SFDVKD. The V end was cut by 4 bases, the J end by 7 bases, with 15 bases between. The CDR3 spans 15 residues. CDR3 bases: TGTGCCACCAGTGACCACAGGGCGACGGGCGGGGAGCTGTTTTTT. Its translation is CATSDHRATGGELFF.

The rearrangement uses TRBV7-9 and TRBJ2-7; TRBD1 agrees at 9 bases. V dropped 5 bases and J dropped 3; count of bases not matched to a gene: 5. Germline V gives CDR1 SEHNR, CDR2 FQNEAQ (reference sequence). The CDR3 runs to 14 residues. In DNA form, the CDR3 reads TGTGCCAGCAGCCATCGACAGGGGGGCTACGAGCAGTACTTC. Protein: CASSHRQGGYEQYF.

The CDR3 DNA reads as TGTGCCAGCAGTTACGGGACAGGGCTTCACGAGCAGTACTTC. This translates into CASSYGTGLHEQYF. The genes are TRBV6-5 and TRBJ2-7, with 9 bases identical to TRBD1. Germline assignment: CDR1 MNHEY and CDR2 SVGAGI. Trimming cost V 2 bases and J 5 bases; bases outside gene matches: 4. This CDR3 has 14 residues.

This clone was counted between two and nine times. V gene TRBV10-3 combines with J gene TRBJ2-3; D is unclear. The ends were cut back, 2 bases at V and 2 bases at J, with 8 bases in the middle. Germline loops: CDR1 ENHRY, CDR2 SYGVKD. CDR3 length equals 14 residues. The CDR3 nucleotides read TGTGCCATCAGTGAGCTTCACACCACAGATACGCAGTATTTT. Its protein product is CAISELHTTDTQYF.

This rearrangement joins TRBV28 to TRBJ1-1; the match to TRBD1 covers 8 bases. The V and J ends lost 5 bases and 4 bases, in that order; junction bases with no gene match: 3. The CDR3 runs to 13 residues. The germline V gene encodes CDR1 MDHEN and CDR2 SYDVKM. This CDR3 is CASSDRGPTEAFF. CDR3 in DNA: TGTGCCAGCAGTGACAGGGGTCCCACTGAAGCTTTCTTT. The complete variable domain, with remaining parts taken from reference TRBV28 and TRBJ1-1, reads DVKVTQSSRYLVKRTGEKVFLECVQDMDHENMFWYRQDPGLGLRLIYFSYDVKMKEKGDIPEGYSVSREKKERFSLILESASTNQTSMYLCASSDRGPTEAFFGQGTRLTVV.

This clone was seen only a few times. The chain joins TRBV7-9 to TRBJ2-2, with 7 nucleotides matching TRBD1. The CDR3 has 16 residues. V lost 1 base, J lost 1 base, and 3 bases stayed unmatched. The V gene's germline CDR1 is SEHNR and CDR2 FQNEAQ (reference sequence). The CDR3 nucleotides are TGTGCCAGCAGCTTAGGGGACAGAGGGAACACCGGGGAGCTGTTTTTT. Amino acids: CASSLGDRGNTGELFF.

The chain carries TRBV5-1 and TRBJ1-4; tentatively, D is TRBD1 (6 bases). Trimming shortened V by 7 bases and J by 4 bases, and 17 bases separated the two germline ends. The CDR3 extends over 15 amino acids. Germline lookup yields CDR1 SGHRS and CDR2 YFSETQ. Here the CDR3 reads CASAARGDYNEKLFF. CDR3 sequence (DNA): TGCGCCAGCGCCGCCAGGGGCGATTATAATGAAAAACTGTTTTTT.